These T cell receptor beta chains were read from a single sample in a study of cytomegalovirus exposure and HLA in healthy donors. Sequencing was performed with immunoSEQ multiplex PCR; in TCRdb, only in-frame clones are kept and a portion is missing. The sample shows approximately 190,000 clones, 82% of them seen only once. Specimen: PBMCs. The receptors were sampled from a woman aged 18-29 years in good health and CMV-seronegative. Each CDR3 is given with its conserved first and last residue.

v_call cdr3_aa
TRBV9 CASSPSSASALRDEQFF
TRBV13 CASSLGQEETQYF
TRBV4-3 CASSQDWANEQFF
TRBV9 CASSVDGGEGRNSPLHF
TRBV6-5 CASSYGPSYEQYF
TRBV29-1 CSVAGTGKFREQYF
TRBV10-1 CASSESRTSGVYEQYF
TRBV19 CASKGTGTYEQYF
TRBV27 CASSPGPGGSYNEQFF
TRBV11-2 CASSLVRGSEQYF
TRBV9 CASSARRREPGTARLSGANVLTF
TRBV7-8 CASSRRVGDRETTNEKLFF
TRBV5-6 CASSSLPETAKNTEAFF